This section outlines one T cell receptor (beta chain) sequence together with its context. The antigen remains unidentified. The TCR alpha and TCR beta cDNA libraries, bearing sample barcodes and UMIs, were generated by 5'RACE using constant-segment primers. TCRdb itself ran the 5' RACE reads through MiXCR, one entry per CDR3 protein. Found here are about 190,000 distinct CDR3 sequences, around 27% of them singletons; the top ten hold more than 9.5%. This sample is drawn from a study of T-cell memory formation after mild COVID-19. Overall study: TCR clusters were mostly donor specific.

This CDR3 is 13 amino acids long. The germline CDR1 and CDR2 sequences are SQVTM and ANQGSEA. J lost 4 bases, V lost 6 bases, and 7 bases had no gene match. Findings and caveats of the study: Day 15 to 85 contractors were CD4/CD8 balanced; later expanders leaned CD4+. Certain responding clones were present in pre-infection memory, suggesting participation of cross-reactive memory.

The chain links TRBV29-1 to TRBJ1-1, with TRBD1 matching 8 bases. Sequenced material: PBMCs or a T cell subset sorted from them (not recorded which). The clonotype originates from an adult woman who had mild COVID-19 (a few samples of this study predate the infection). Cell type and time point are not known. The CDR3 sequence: CSVGQGVRTEAFF. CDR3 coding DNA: TGCAGCGTCGGACAGGGAGTCCGCACTGAAGCTTTCTTT.